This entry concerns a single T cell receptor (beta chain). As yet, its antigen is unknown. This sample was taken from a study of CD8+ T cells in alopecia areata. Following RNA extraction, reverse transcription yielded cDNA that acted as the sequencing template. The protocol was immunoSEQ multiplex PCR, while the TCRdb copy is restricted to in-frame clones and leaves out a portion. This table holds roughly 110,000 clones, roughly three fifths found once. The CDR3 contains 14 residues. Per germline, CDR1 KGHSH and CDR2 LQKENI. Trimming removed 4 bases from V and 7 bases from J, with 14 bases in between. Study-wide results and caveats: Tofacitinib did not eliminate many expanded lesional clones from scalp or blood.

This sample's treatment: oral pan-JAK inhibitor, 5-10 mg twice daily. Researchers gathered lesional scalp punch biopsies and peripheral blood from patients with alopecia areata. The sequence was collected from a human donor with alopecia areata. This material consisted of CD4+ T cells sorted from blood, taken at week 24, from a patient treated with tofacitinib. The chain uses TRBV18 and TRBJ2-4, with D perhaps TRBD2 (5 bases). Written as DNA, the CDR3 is TGTGCCAGCTCACGATCGCGTGGGGAGAACATTCAGTACTTC. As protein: CASSRSRGENIQYF.